These 5 T cell receptor beta chains came from one sample sequenced in a study of blood T cell repertoires in COVID-19. Profiled with immunoSEQ multiplex PCR; TCRdb holds only in-frame clones, not every one. Among approximately 200,000 clones listed, about 86% were seen once. The sample was PBMCs or T cells enriched from blood (not recorded which). The receptor source for this set is a woman aged 35 to 49 with acute COVID-19.

The chain is built from TRBV25-1 and TRBJ2-2; maybe TRBD1 (5 bases). Germline CDR1 reads MGHDK; CDR2 reads SYGVNS. The CDR3 extends over 14 amino acids. V lost 7 bases and J lost 5, with 14 bases in between. The DNA for the CDR3 is TGTGCCAGCACGTCGAACAGGATGACCGGGGAGCTGTTTTTT. It yields the protein CASTSNRMTGELFF.

V is TRBV2 and J is TRBJ1-6, with D hard to call. CDR1 and CDR2 (germline): SNHLY, FYNNEI. V dropped 4 bases and J dropped 7 bases, with 11 bases sitting between them. The CDR3 has 14 residues. The CDR3 spells CASSVRTPNSPLHF. CDR3 sequence (DNA): TGTGCCAGCAGTGTGAGAACTCCAAATTCACCCCTCCACTTT.

The rearrangement joins TRBV30 to TRBJ2-1, with a possible D match to TRBD2 (6 bases). V gave up 1 base and J gave up 0 bases, with 10 bases separating them. Germline V lookup: CDR1 GTSNPN, CDR2 SVGIG (reference sequence). CDR3 length equals 15 residues. Written as DNA, the CDR3 is TGTGCCTGGAGTGCGGGACTGACCTCCTACAATGAGCAGTTCTTC. This translates into CAWSAGLTSYNEQFF.

This clone was found once. The genes are TRBV28 and TRBJ1-5, with TRBD1 as a possible D gene (6 bases). This CDR3 region has 14 residues. Deletions cut 6 bases from V and 4 bases from J, with 13 bases between. Germline V gene lookup returns CDR1 MDHEN and CDR2 SYDVKM. The CDR3 here is CASRAGGSNQPQHF. CDR3 DNA sequence: TGTGCCAGCAGAGCGGGGGGCTCGAATCAGCCCCAGCATTTT.

The rearrangement uses TRBV19 and TRBJ1-5; 8 bases align to TRBD1. The germline CDR1 and CDR2 sequences are LNHDA and SQIVND (reference sequence). The CDR3 has 20 amino acids. V gave up 1 base and J gave up 9 bases; unmatched junction bases: 23. Here the CDR3 DNA reads TGTGCCAGTAGTATAGGCCCCTCCCATAGGGATGGACAGGGAAGATGGCCCCAGCATTTT. Amino acid sequence: CASSIGPSHRDGQGRWPQHF.